The 25 T cell receptor beta chains below all came from one sample that was sequenced in a study of cytomegalovirus exposure and HLA in healthy donors. PCR primers comprised 60 Vbeta and 13 Jbeta primers. The assay was immunoSEQ multiplex PCR, and TCRdb's table has in-frame clones only and misses some. The sample lists around 130,000 clones, about three fifths occurring once. The sequenced sample was PBMCs. These receptors all stem from a woman between 35 and 50 years old in good health and CMV-seropositive.

The V gene is TRBV19, the J gene TRBJ1-5; D gene unclear. Germline V CDR1 and CDR2: LNHDA, SQIVND (reference sequence). The ends were cut back, 3 bases at V and 0 bases at J, with 9 bases in the middle. This CDR3 spans 15 amino acids. The CDR3 sequence: CASSIGQVSNQPQHF. CDR3 coding DNA: TGTGCCAGTAGTATTGGGCAGGTTAGCAATCAGCCCCAGCATTTT.

The J gene is TRBJ1-1, the V gene TRBV27, with D perhaps TRBD1 (5 bases). The V gene lost 6 bases and the J gene lost 6 bases, with 14 bases spanning the gap. The length of the CDR3 is 13 residues. In germline, CDR1 is MNHEY, CDR2 SMNVEV (reference sequence). CDR3 bases: TGTGCCAGCAGGCAAACAGGTGACCCTGAAGCTTTCTTT. Translation: CASRQTGDPEAFF.

The CDR3 sequence is CASSERETQYF. The CDR3 nucleotides are TGTGCCAGCAGTGAGAGAGAGACCCAGTACTTC. V and J are TRBV6-1 and TRBJ2-5; D is undetermined. Trimming cost V 3 bases and J 4 bases, with 3 bases left between them. Germline lookup yields CDR1 MNHNS and CDR2 SASEGT. This CDR3 is 11 amino acids long.

The chain employs TRBV28 and TRBJ2-7; 7 bases line up with TRBD1. Germline lookup yields CDR1 MDHEN and CDR2 SYDVKM. The CDR3 is 18 residues long. Trimming removed 3 bases from V and 2 bases from J; junction bases left unmatched: 16. This CDR3 reads CASSLPRGRGQPTYEQYF. The CDR3, as DNA: TGTGCCAGCAGTTTGCCCCGGGGTCGGGGACAGCCTACCTACGAGCAGTACTTC.

This clone was detected a few times. J is TRBJ2-7 and V is TRBV19; D perhaps matches TRBD1 (5 bases). Trimming shortened V by 4 bases and J by 1 base, and 11 bases separated the two germline ends. CDR3 length: 14 residues. Germline CDR1 reads LNHDA; CDR2 reads SQIVND (reference sequence). DNA for the CDR3: TGTGCCAGTAGTACGGTGACAGCTTCCTACGAGCAGTACTTC. Translating gives CASSTVTASYEQYF.

This clone was seen only a few times. V is TRBV5-6 and J is TRBJ2-4; 7 bases agree with TRBD1. V gave up 4 bases and J gave up 7 bases; unmatched junction bases: 8. Germline V gene lookup returns CDR1 SGHDT and CDR2 YYEEEE. The CDR3 totals 14 residues. The CDR3 DNA sequence: TGTGCCAGCAGCCCCGGACAGGTCCAGAACATTCAGTACTTC. It translates to CASSPGQVQNIQYF.

V is TRBV9 and J is TRBJ2-1, with D perhaps TRBD1 (6 bases). Germline V gene data show CDR1 as SGDLS and CDR2 as YYNGEE. V shed 7 bases and J shed 3 bases, with 14 bases lying between them. This CDR3 region has 14 residues. The CDR3 DNA sequence: TGTGCCAGCGGGGGACAAGGGAACTACAATGAGCAGTTCTTC. Residues: CASGGQGNYNEQFF.

The rearrangement uses TRBV6-6 and TRBJ1-1; 7 nucleotides agree with TRBD1. The germline V gene has CDR1 MNHNY and CDR2 SVGAGI (reference sequence). The CDR3 covers 16 residues. Losses at the gene ends were 7 bases for V and 4 bases for J; bases not matched to a gene: 15. CDR3 nucleotides: TGTGCCAGCAAGGTTTCTATGACAGGGAAGGTCACTGAAGCTTTCTTT. Protein product: CASKVSMTGKVTEAFF.

This clone was seen a single time. The V gene is TRBV5-4, the J gene TRBJ2-3; D is perhaps TRBD2 (6 bases). The CDR3 has 15 residues. CDR1 and CDR2 (germline): SGHNT, YYREEE (reference sequence). Trimming pared 6 bases from V and 0 bases from J, leaving 14 bases between. CDR3 DNA: TGTGCCAGCAACCCTACGGGAGCTAGCACAGATACGCAGTATTTT. It specifies CASNPTGASTDTQYF.

The chain is built from TRBV7-8 and TRBJ2-7, with 7 nucleotides matching TRBD1. Germline CDR1 reads SGHVS; CDR2 reads FQNEAQ. The CDR3 is made up of 13 amino acids. The V gene end was trimmed by 5 bases and the J gene end by 12 bases; junction bases not matched to a gene: 13. The chain's CDR3 is CASSLFPGQSLYF. CDR3 DNA sequence: TGTGCCAGCAGCCTATTTCCGGGACAGTCGCTGTACTTC. Based on the CDR3 plus reference TRBV7-8 and TRBJ2-7, the full variable domain is GAGVSQSPRYKVAKRGQDVALRCDPISGHVSLFWYQQALGQGPEFLTYFQNEAQLDKSGLPSDRFFAERPEGSVSTLKIQRTQQEDSAVYLCASSLFPGQSLYFGPGTRLTVT.

CDR3 in DNA: TGCGCCAGCAGTGAAGGCTTAGCGGGGGCTCAAGAGACCCAGTACTTC. Translated: CASSEGLAGAQETQYF. V usage is TRBV10-1 and J usage is TRBJ2-5; TRBD2 agrees at 9 bases. V lost 3 bases and J lost 2; bases outside the gene matches: 7. CDR1 is WNHNN and CDR2 is SYGVQD in the germline V gene (reference sequence). The length of the CDR3 is 16 residues.

V and J are TRBV28 and TRBJ2-5, with 7 bases aligning to TRBD1. V gave up 5 bases and J gave up 6 bases; unmatched junction bases: 9. The CDR3 is 14 amino acids. From germline, CDR1 is MDHEN and CDR2 SYDVKM. The CDR3 DNA follows: TGTGCCAGCAGTCTTTTGACAGGGCAAAAGACCCAGTACTTC. Protein sequence: CASSLLTGQKTQYF.

The rearrangement uses TRBV4-1 and TRBJ2-5; 9 bases are a match to TRBD2. CDR1 is MGHRA and CDR2 is YSYEKL in the germline V gene. The V gene end was trimmed by 2 bases and the J gene end by 2 bases; junction bases not matched to a gene: 6. The CDR3 is 16 amino acids. The CDR3 protein is CASSQWGGGAQETQYF. CDR3 DNA: TGCGCCAGCAGCCAATGGGGCGGGGGGGCACAAGAGACCCAGTACTTC.

This chain links TRBV7-3 with TRBJ2-1; D may be TRBD1 (5 bases). Germline-derived CDR1 and CDR2 are SGHTA and FQGTGA. This CDR3 is built from 15 residues. The V end lost 3 bases, the J end lost 5 bases, and 14 bases lay between the germline ends. The CDR3 DNA reads TGTGCCAGCAGCTTCAGGGCCGCCCATGACAATGAGCAGTTCTTC. Protein sequence: CASSFRAAHDNEQFF.

There are a few counts of this clone. The gene calls are TRBV4-1 and TRBJ1-5, with D possibly matching TRBD1 (6 bases). The CDR3 is 15 amino acids. Germline loops: CDR1 MGHRA, CDR2 YSYEKL. V lost 0 bases, J lost 3 bases, and 9 bases lay in between. The CDR3 sequence is CASSQETGTNQPQHF. Here the CDR3 DNA reads TGCGCCAGCAGCCAAGAAACAGGGACCAATCAGCCCCAGCATTTT.

V and J are TRBV6-5 and TRBJ2-7, with a possible D match to TRBD1 (6 bases). Trimming took off 5 bases at V and 5 bases at J, with 10 bases between the two ends. The germline V gene has CDR1 MNHEY and CDR2 SVGAGI. The CDR3 is 12 residues long. The CDR3, as DNA: TGTGCCAGCAGTCCACAGGGCCACGAGCAGTACTTC. Protein: CASSPQGHEQYF.

The chain recombines TRBV6-1 with TRBJ2-7, with 10 bases matching TRBD2. Germline CDR1 and CDR2: MNHNS and SASEGT. After removal of 7 bases from V and 3 bases from J, the junction contained 6 bases not matched to a gene. CDR3 length: 14 residues. DNA for the CDR3: TGTGCCAGCACCTCCCGGACTAGCGGCTACGAGCAGTACTTC. Residues: CASTSRTSGYEQYF.

This clone showed up just once. This chain joins TRBV6-4 and TRBJ1-5, with 7 nucleotides matching TRBD1. Trimming cost V 3 bases and J 3 bases; bases outside gene matches: 5. Per germline, CDR1 MRHNA and CDR2 SNTAGT. The CDR3 runs 15 residues. CDR3 sequence (DNA): TGTGCCAGCAGTGAGGAGACAGGGCTCAATCAGCCCCAGCATTTT. This sequence encodes CASSEETGLNQPQHF.

CDR3 loop: CASTRQGAPNEKLFF. In DNA form, the CDR3 reads TGCGCCAGCACTAGACAGGGGGCCCCTAATGAAAAACTGTTTTTT. This chain uses TRBV5-1 with TRBJ1-4, with 10 positions matching TRBD1. This CDR3 has 15 amino acids. Germline lookup yields CDR1 SGHRS and CDR2 YFSETQ. Trimming removed 6 bases from V and 3 bases from J; junction bases left unmatched: 5.

Details on this clone: The same CDR3 arises from other DNA sequences in this sample as well. The chain couples TRBV18 to TRBJ2-3; D remains unclear. With 0 bases removed from V and 0 bases from J, the gap between germline ends came to 4 bases. Per germline, CDR1 KGHSH and CDR2 LQKENI. The CDR3 is 14 residues long. CDR3 residues: CASSPPSSTDTQYF. CDR3 coding DNA: TGTGCCAGCTCACCACCCTCCAGCACAGATACGCAGTATTTT.

This clone was counted a single time. This chain uses TRBV19 with TRBJ2-5; 11 bases match TRBD1. With V trimmed by 6 bases and J by 3 bases, 3 bases remained unmatched. The CDR3 consists of 14 residues. Germline V CDR1 and CDR2: LNHDA, SQIVND (reference sequence). CDR3 bases: TGTGCCAGTAGAGGGACAGGGGGGAAAGAGACCCAGTACTTC. Protein: CASRGTGGKETQYF.

This chain links TRBV5-1 with TRBJ2-2, with 8 bases fitting TRBD2. CDR3 length: 17 amino acids. The V gene's germline CDR1 is SGHRS and CDR2 YFSETQ. V trimming: 2 bases; J trimming: 2 bases; junction bases outside the gene matches: 8. In nucleotides, the CDR3 is TGCGCCAGCAGCTTCCGTGAAGCGGGAGTCAACACCGGGGAGCTGTTTTTT. Its protein is CASSFREAGVNTGELFF.

This sequence joins TRBV5-8 and TRBJ2-7; possibly TRBD1 for D (6 bases). This CDR3 has 16 amino acids. Per the germline V gene, CDR1 is SGHTS and CDR2 is YDEGEE. The V end was cut by 3 bases, the J end by 2 bases, with 18 bases between. The CDR3, as DNA: TGTGCCAGCAGCTACCCACGACAGGCAAATGCCTACGAGCAGTACTTC. Protein product: CASSYPRQANAYEQYF.

V gene TRBV9 combines with J gene TRBJ1-2; D not certain. This CDR3 is 14 amino acids long. In germline, CDR1 is SGDLS, CDR2 YYNGEE. V lost 4 bases and J 2 bases, leaving 12 bases between the germline ends. CDR3 nucleotides: TGTGCCAGCAGCCCCTGGGAGGTGAACTATGGCTACACCTTC. Translated, it gives CASSPWEVNYGYTF.

The chain has TRBV6-6 and TRBJ2-5; the D gene is possibly TRBD2 (6 bases). The J call may be in error: the DNA end matches TRBJ2-7 better. The CDR3 loop spans 14 amino acids. The germline V gene has CDR1 MNHNY and CDR2 SVGAGI (reference sequence). CDR3 region: CASSQTSPAYEQYF. DNA of the CDR3: TGTGCCAGCAGCCAGACTAGTCCCGCCTACGAGCAGTACTTC.